This T cell receptor beta chain emerged from a study of blood T cell repertoires in COVID-19. The overall study: T cells, B-cell-depleted T cells, or PBMCs supplied cDNA or gDNA.

Categorization into cohorts depended on clinical history that participants reported. Symptom resolution, clearance, or two negative PCRs marked donors in Cohort 3 as recovered. In the authors' methods: Researchers report that nucleated cell counts were estimated from reference gene primer amplification. Sequencing was performed with immunoSEQ multiplex PCR; in TCRdb, only in-frame clones are kept and a portion is missing. V, J and clone size are those of that table, while D and trimming were read from the DNA. In the table there are about 200,000 clones, about 89% of which are singletons. CDR1 and CDR2 (germline): SGDLS, YYNGEE. The V segment lost 3 bases and the J segment 4 bases; nucleotides outside the gene matches: 7. The CDR3 spans 15 residues. This clone showed up just a few times.

What was sequenced was PBMCs or T cells enriched from blood (not recorded which). The chain uses TRBV9 and TRBJ2-1, with 7 bases identical to TRBD1. The receptor comes from a woman aged 18-29 years who had recovered from COVID-19. Written as DNA, the CDR3 is TGTGCCAGCAGCGAAGGTGGGACAGCGTACAATGAGCAGTTCTTC. Translated: CASSEGGTAYNEQFF.